This is a list of T cell receptor beta chains from one sample in a study of T-cell reconstitution after alpha-beta-depleted transplantation in children. TCRdb called the PCR reads again in MiXCR, with one record for every CDR3 protein. This table has some 550,000 distinct CDR3 sequences, under 30% appearing once. Here the sequenced sample was PBMCs, mostly from graft donor cells, taken 360 days after TCRalphabeta/CD19-depleted stem cell transplant. These receptors all stem from a boy in the first two years of life who had a stem cell transplant for acute myeloid leukemia, so the T cells may come from the graft donor. Both conserved end residues are part of each CDR3. The D gene is left open where the match is weak. Clone size appears in some rows only: once, few, many, or a class for an expanded clone.

J gene	CDR3 length	D gene	clone size	V gene	CDR3 protein	CDR3 DNA
TRBJ1-1	15	-	many	TRBV14	CASSRVGTTNTEAFF	TGTGCCAGCAGCCGAGTAGGGACAACAAACACTGAAGCTTTCTTT
TRBJ2-3	15	TRBD2	-	TRBV10-3	CAISESPGGANTQYF	TGTGCCATCAGTGAGTCGCCCGGGGGGGCGAATACGCAGTATTTT
TRBJ2-1	14	-	-	TRBV10-3	CAISESSHGNEQFF	TGTGCCATCAGTGAGTCAAGTCACGGCAATGAGCAGTTCTTC
TRBJ2-7	14	TRBD1	many	TRBV12-3/TRBV12-4	CASRPGQGFDEQYF	TGTGCCAGCAGGCCGGGACAGGGGTTCGACGAGCAGTACTTC
TRBJ1-2	19	-	many	TRBV20-1	CSARDLLARGRSHNYGYTF	TGCAGTGCTAGAGATCTCTTAGCCCGAGGTAGATCCCATAACTATGGCTACACCTTC
TRBJ1-2	15	TRBD1	-	TRBV7-3	CASSNDRGSAYGYTF	TGTGCCAGCAGCAACGACAGGGGATCGGCCTATGGCTACACCTTC
TRBJ2-3	19	TRBD2	-	TRBV2	CAFRPQGLAGVLRTDTQYF	TGTGCCTTCAGGCCCCAGGGACTAGCGGGCGTACTACGCACAGATACGCAGTATTTT
TRBJ2-5	14	-	-	TRBV5-5	CASSLGPPGETQYF	TGTGCCAGCAGCTTGGGCCCCCCGGGGGAGACCCAGTACTTC
TRBJ2-7	12	-	many	TRBV20-1	CSATGTTYEQYF	TGCAGTGCAACGGGAACCACCTACGAGCAGTACTTC
TRBJ1-1	16	-	-	TRBV20-1	CSARGRVFAGTTEAFF	TGCAGTGCTAGGGGCAGGGTGTTTGCGGGGACCACTGAAGCTTTCTTT
TRBJ1-2	13	-	-	TRBV29-1	CSVEDRQAGGYTF	TGCAGCGTTGAAGATCGTCAGGCAGGTGGCTACACCTTC
TRBJ2-1	14	TRBD2	-	TRBV4-2	CASFGLAGYNEQFF	TGTGCCAGCTTCGGACTAGCGGGTTACAATGAGCAGTTCTTC
TRBJ2-3	15	-	-	TRBV28	CASGGTSPSTDTQYF	TGTGCCAGCGGCGGGACAAGCCCTAGCACAGATACGCAGTATTTT
TRBJ2-5	12	-	many	TRBV20-1	CSASLGMETQYF	TGCAGTGCTAGTTTAGGGATGGAGACCCAGTACTTC
TRBJ1-5	16	TRBD1	-	TRBV12-3/TRBV12-4	CASSSRTGVGSQPQHF	TGTGCCAGCAGTTCCCGGACAGGGGTGGGAAGTCAGCCCCAGCATTTT
TRBJ1-3	14	-	once	TRBV12-5	CASGLPGPGNTIYF	TGTGCTAGTGGTTTGCCGGGTCCTGGAAACACCATATATTTT
TRBJ1-3	17	-	-	TRBV28	CASSFYREVYEENTIYF	TGTGCCAGCAGTTTCTATCGAGAGGTTTACGAGGAAAACACCATATATTTT